These 21 T cell receptor beta chains came from one sample sequenced in a study of beta chain features in type 1 diabetes. Every bit of the isolated RNA underwent reverse transcription, so sequencing read expressed TCRB transcripts. TCRdb's table, derived via immunoSEQ multiplex PCR, lists solely in-frame clones and lacks some. Of roughly 230,000 clones in the sample, over 8.5% are singletons; the top ten hold 0.03% to 0.04%. Source material: naive CD4+ T cells from blood. The receptors were gathered from a woman between 18 and 29 years old in good health.

This clone appeared a few times. The chain is built from TRBV19 and TRBJ2-2, with 8 bases fitting TRBD2. The CDR3 covers 14 residues. V shed 7 bases, J shed 7 bases, and the junction held 8 bases outside the gene matches. The germline V gene has CDR1 LNHDA and CDR2 SQIVND (reference sequence). CDR3 nucleotide sequence: TGTGCCAGTACCCAAGGACTAGCCAGCGGGGAGCTGTTTTTT. This translates into CASTQGLASGELFF. Combining the CDR3 with reference TRBV19 and TRBJ2-2 gives the whole variable domain DGGITQSPKYLFRKEGQNVTLSCEQNLNHDAMYWYRQDPGQGLRLIYYSQIVNDFQKGDIAEGYSVSREKKESFPLTVTSAQKNPTAFYLCASTQGLASGELFFGEGSRLTVL.

This sequence joins TRBV30 and TRBJ1-6, with a tentative D call TRBD1 (5 bases). The V and J ends lost 5 bases and 5 bases respectively, with 7 bases between them. The CDR3 runs 12 residues. CDR1 is GTSNPN and CDR2 is SVGIG in the germline V gene (reference sequence). CDR3 region: CAWRRDNSPLHF. CDR3 sequence (DNA): TGTGCCTGGCGCAGGGATAATTCACCCCTCCACTTT.

A few counts support this clone. The V gene is TRBV6-1, the J gene TRBJ1-1; 7 bases are shared with TRBD1. V shed 11 bases and J 1 base; nucleotides not matched to a gene: 4. This CDR3 comprises 12 residues. CDR1 MNHNS and CDR2 SASEGT come from the germline V gene. CDR3 in amino acids: CAGGQWNTEAFF. CDR3 bases: TGTGCCGGGGGACAGTGGAACACTGAAGCTTTCTTT.

This clone has a handful of counts. The chain recombines TRBV9 with TRBJ2-7; 8 bases match TRBD2. The CDR3 is 16 amino acids. Germline CDR1 and CDR2: SGDLS and YYNGEE. V trimming: 3 bases; J trimming: 3 bases; junction bases outside the gene matches: 11. In DNA, the CDR3 is TGTGCCAGCAGCGGACTCGGTAGCGGGACCTTCTACGAGCAGTACTTC. It codes for CASSGLGSGTFYEQYF.

The chain employs TRBV29-1 and TRBJ1-5; possibly TRBD1 for D (5 bases). V gave up 5 bases and J gave up 4 bases, with 12 bases separating them. CDR1 and CDR2 (germline): SQVTM, ANQGSEA. This CDR3 is 13 amino acids long. DNA for the CDR3: TGCAGCGTTAGGACGCGGGGGAATCAGCCCCAGCATTTT. Its protein is CSVRTRGNQPQHF.

This clone was recorded a few times. The chain uses TRBV14 and TRBJ2-3; a weak D match, TRBD2 (6 bases). Germline CDR1 SGHDN, CDR2 FVKESK. Trimming took off 0 bases at V and 4 bases at J, with 11 bases between the two ends. This CDR3 region has 15 residues. CDR3 DNA: TGTGCCAGCAGCCAAGATGGGGGGACCGCAGATACGCAGTATTTT. Its protein product is CASSQDGGTADTQYF.

In this sample, this clone turned up a few times. This chain uses TRBV6-1 with TRBJ2-1; D might be TRBD2 (5 bases). The CDR3 is made up of 12 amino acids. Germline values: CDR1 MNHNS, CDR2 SASEGT. V lost 6 bases and J 7 bases, leaving 10 bases between the germline ends. The CDR3 DNA reads TGTGCCAGCAGACTAGTCAGGAATGAGCAGTTCTTC. It specifies CASRLVRNEQFF.

Here the CDR3 reads CASRTGGDPAMHGYTF. In DNA form, the CDR3 reads TGCGCCAGCAGGACAGGGGGGGATCCTGCGATGCATGGCTACACCTTC. The V call is TRBV5-1, the J call TRBJ1-2; 9 nucleotides agree with TRBD1. CDR1 is SGHRS, CDR2 YFSETQ, per germline. V lost 5 bases to trimming and J lost 6 bases; unmatched junction nucleotides: 14. The CDR3 is 16 amino acids.

The chain has TRBV4-2 and TRBJ1-2, with TRBD1 identical over 7 bases. This CDR3 has 15 amino acids. The trim removed 0 bases at V and 5 bases at J, leaving 6 bases unmatched. The germline gives CDR1 LGHNA, CDR2 YNFKEQ. CDR3 residues: CASSQDLLTGYGYTF. CDR3 bases: TGTGCCAGCAGCCAAGATCTGTTGACAGGGTATGGCTACACCTTC.

On this clone: Other DNA sequences in the sample encode the same CDR3. The gene calls are TRBV5-1 and TRBJ1-1; no firm D call. V was clipped by 0 bases and J by 1 base, with 4 bases between them. In germline, CDR1 is SGHRS, CDR2 YFSETQ. The CDR3 has 13 residues. The CDR3 is CASSLAGNTEAFF. CDR3 coding DNA: TGCGCCAGCAGCTTGGCCGGGAACACTGAAGCTTTCTTT.

V is TRBV7-8 and J is TRBJ1-4; 10 positions agree with TRBD1. Losses at the gene ends were 4 bases for V and 0 bases for J; bases not matched to a gene: 14. There are 20 residues in the CDR3. Germline V gives CDR1 SGHVS, CDR2 FQNEAQ. The CDR3 here is CASSSIPQVGQGTTNEKLFF. The CDR3 DNA sequence: TGTGCCAGCAGCTCAATCCCCCAAGTGGGACAGGGGACAACTAATGAAAAACTGTTTTTT.

This clone came up a few times. The V call is TRBV6-1, the J call TRBJ1-2; possible D gene TRBD1, 6 bases. Germline assignment: CDR1 MNHNS and CDR2 SASEGT. V was cut by 4 bases and J by 4 bases, with 7 bases left in between. The CDR3 runs to 12 residues. This CDR3 is CASSVQGYGYTF. The CDR3, as DNA: TGTGCCAGCAGTGTACAGGGCTATGGCTACACCTTC.

Concerning this clone: Mismatch with germline at one junction end may stem from a read error. The V gene is TRBV5-1, the J gene TRBJ2-5, with D possibly being TRBD1 (6 bases). The V gene's germline CDR1 is SGHRS and CDR2 YFSETQ. The CDR3 is 16 residues long. The chain's CDR3 is CASSTPRNREGGPLNF. CDR3 coding DNA: TGCGCCAGCAGTACCCCCCGGAACAGGGAAGGAGGTCCCCTTAACTTC. Full variable domain (remainder filled in from reference TRBV5-1 and TRBJ2-5): KAGVTQTPRYLIKTRGQQVTLSCSPISGHRSVSWYQQTPGQGLQFLFEYFSETQRNKGNFPGRFSGRQFSNSRSEMNVSTLELGDSALYLCASSTPRNREGGPLNFGPGTRLLVL.

This clone was seen only a few times. The rearrangement joins TRBV27 to TRBJ1-1; the match to TRBD1 covers 7 bases. The V gene's germline CDR1 is MNHEY and CDR2 SMNVEV (reference sequence). This CDR3 is 14 amino acids long. V was pared by 4 bases and J by 4 bases, with 6 bases of the junction left unmatched. In DNA, the CDR3 is TGTGCCAGCAGTTCAGACAGGGTTGGCACTGAAGCTTTCTTT. Translating gives CASSSDRVGTEAFF.

This clone was detected a few times. One junction end does not reproduce the germline sequence, and a read error may be involved. The chain joins TRBV7-7 to TRBJ2-3; D gene ambiguous. Per germline, CDR1 SSHAT and CDR2 FNYEAQ (reference sequence). The CDR3 has 13 residues. In DNA form, the CDR3 reads TGTGCTAGCAGCTTTGGCAGCACAGATACGCAGTATTTT. It is translated as CASSFGSTDTQYF.

The CDR3 reads CASSETSGGRPSSYEQYF. CDR3 coding DNA: TGTGCCAGCAGCGAGACTAGCGGGGGGCGTCCAAGCTCCTACGAGCAGTACTTC. The chain employs TRBV7-9 and TRBJ2-7; 13 bases line up with TRBD2. V was clipped by 5 bases and J by 0 bases; unmatched bases: 10. Germline loops: CDR1 SEHNR, CDR2 FQNEAQ (reference sequence). The CDR3 consists of 18 residues.

V and J are TRBV7-2 and TRBJ2-2, with 8 bases that match TRBD2. The junction had 21 bases not matched to a gene; V was cut back by 5 bases and J by 7 bases. The CDR3 is made up of 19 amino acids. Germline CDR1 is SGHTA and CDR2 is FQGNSA. This CDR3 is CASSIPRGGLAKGGGELFF. CDR3 DNA: TGTGCCAGCAGCATACCGAGGGGCGGACTAGCCAAAGGGGGCGGGGAGCTGTTTTTT.

The rearrangement links TRBV4-2 to TRBJ2-7, with D maybe TRBD1 (6 bases). Trimming left V 3 bases short and J 4 bases short, with 10 bases between. Germline-derived CDR1 and CDR2 are LGHNA and YNFKEQ. The CDR3 totals 13 residues. Written as DNA, the CDR3 is TGTGCCAGCAGCCAGGGGGACACTTACGAGCAGTACTTC. Translating gives CASSQGDTYEQYF.

Here the CDR3 reads CASSEVSGNTEAFF. CDR3 sequence (DNA): TGTGCCAGCAGTGAAGTGTCGGGGAACACTGAAGCTTTCTTT. The chain has TRBV2 and TRBJ1-1; unclear D gene. V was shortened by 1 base and J by 1 base, with 7 bases between the two germline ends. Germline V lookup: CDR1 SNHLY, CDR2 FYNNEI. The CDR3 is 14 amino acids.

The chain has TRBV18 and TRBJ1-3, with 8 positions matching TRBD1. The V segment lost 4 bases and the J segment 3 bases; nucleotides outside the gene matches: 5. CDR1 and CDR2 (germline): KGHSH, LQKENI. This CDR3 contains 15 residues. Written as DNA, the CDR3 is TGTGCCAGCTCACACGACAGGGGTCGTGGAAACACCATATATTTT. It translates to CASSHDRGRGNTIYF.

This clone was picked up many times. J is TRBJ2-1 and V is TRBV7-9; D is undetermined. The CDR3 covers 15 residues. Germline assignment: CDR1 SEHNR and CDR2 FQNEAQ (reference sequence). Trimming shortened V by 4 bases and J by 2 bases, and 12 bases separated the two germline ends. The CDR3, as DNA: TGTGCCAGCAGCTCTCTTCCCTCCCCCTACAATGAGCAGTTCTTC. This sequence encodes CASSSLPSPYNEQFF.